These T cell receptor beta chains were read from a single sample in a study of persistence of HIV-infected CD4 T cells. Profiled with immunoSEQ multiplex PCR; TCRdb holds only in-frame clones, not every one. The sample has 20,000 to 25,000 clones; less than 85% are singletons. Their antigen targets remain unknown. The sample in question was CD4+ T cells sorted from PBMCs after approximately 20-hour stimulation, obtained from a patient who received antiretroviral therapy. All receptors come from an adult man with HIV who was CMV-seropositive. The CDR3 runs from the conserved cysteine through the conserved F or W. Fields, in order: V gene, CDR3 protein.

TRBV18,CASSPESSYEQYF
TRBV2,CASSVRGASYNEQFF
TRBV7-7,CASTAGTSGQETQYF
TRBV25-1,CASSPETGVYNSPLHF
TRBV18,CASSTTGEANTGELFF
TRBV20-1,CSAALLYEQFF
TRBV28,CASRQTGIPDTQYF
TRBV28,CASSLDRGFYGHTF
TRBV12-5,CASGLVRNHRGNTGELFF
TRBV28,CASSALAGSYNEQFF
TRBV10-3,CAISLGPGNEQFF
TRBV4-2,CASSQEVHTVGYNEQFF
TRBV29-1,CSVEDPGYTF
TRBV5-1,CASSTGNTNNEQFF
TRBV28,CASGGTGTRYSNQPQHF
TRBV13,CASSSGFTRGDTQYF
TRBV15,CATSSETLFKGWDSPYEQYF
TRBV5-4,CASSLASGEEKLFF
TRBV5-4,CASSLGPQNEQFF
TRBV5-6,CASSLQGLGETQYF
TRBV21-1,CASRRNQPQHF
TRBV6-5,CASHEDREYGYTF
TRBV12-3/TRBV12-4,CASSSWTTGELFF
TRBV18,CASSPPGGPDNEQFF
TRBV18,CASSPGRDTEAFF
TRBV28,CASNFRDAANTGELFF
TRBV6-5,CASRYGGANTGELFF
TRBV6-1,CASSDVGLSDQPQHF
TRBV28,CASSLGDRGRGYTF
TRBV6-4,CASSETTGDNEKLFF
TRBV7-2,CASSSTPAENNEQFF
TRBV9,CATNGPVDNEQFF
TRBV4-1,CASSQDEGLAGSYEQYF
TRBV13,CASSFRLAAAYEQYF
TRBV7-9,CASSSDSYYNSPLHF
TRBV10-3,CAIGQGVDGYTF
TRBV9,CASSVRPMGSSSYEQYF
TRBV24-1,CATSDPGTAGDTQYF